Listed below are T cell receptor beta chains from one sample, sequenced in a study of blood T cells in healthy people across ages. TCRdb reanalysed the 5' RACE reads using MiXCR and keeps one entry per CDR3 protein. The table shows more than 900,000 distinct CDR3 sequences, with 20% to 25% occurring only once. These data also formed part of another study, on T cells of mothers and their children.

Sequencing was done on a sample of blood. The receptors were gathered from a girl between 2 and 10 years old in good health. Each CDR3 is given with its conserved first and last residue. D genes are given only for firm matches.

TRBV12-3/TRBV12-4,-,TRBJ2-7,CASSFSVARNEQYF
TRBV12-3/TRBV12-4,-,TRBJ1-4,CASSHRGKLFF
TRBV20-1,-,TRBJ2-7,CSANSRVSGHEQYF
TRBV4-3,-,TRBJ2-3,CASSQDGTGVTDTQYF
TRBV4-3,-,TRBJ2-7,CASSNYIGPTPEQYF
TRBV9,-,TRBJ2-5,CASSGTGTPALHF
TRBV9,-,TRBJ2-1,CASSVDVGAQFF
TRBV24-1,-,TRBJ1-1,CATSDTGSTEAFF
TRBV12-3/TRBV12-4,-,TRBJ1-1,CASSLRGYNTEAFF
TRBV5-1,TRBD2,-,CASPWDYYEQYF
TRBV6-6,-,TRBJ2-5,CASSYYDPGGTQYF
TRBV11-2,-,TRBJ2-1,CASSLDFKEQFF
TRBV20-1,TRBD2,TRBJ2-3,CSASTSVLAGEQDTQYF
TRBV5-1,-,TRBJ2-1,CASSLGPLANEQFF
TRBV28,-,TRBJ2-3,CASSSSIITDTQYF
TRBV24-1,-,TRBJ2-7,CATSGDTSYEQYF
TRBV29-1,-,TRBJ1-2,CSVHLLTEGVTHGYTF
TRBV11-3,TRBD2,TRBJ2-5,CASSQSGGALKETQYF
TRBV25-1,TRBD1,TRBJ2-7,CASSGAGTGDEQYF
TRBV27,-,TRBJ2-5,CASSLFSGSRETQYF
TRBV20-1,TRBD2,TRBJ2-1,CSATGGAGYNEQFF
TRBV20-1,-,TRBJ2-1,CSARNKTLPYNEQFF
TRBV6-1,-,TRBJ1-4,CASGEREKLFF
TRBV15,TRBD1,TRBJ2-3,CATSRDRDRGFPSDTQYF
TRBV3-1,TRBD2,TRBJ2-7,CASSQPRTSVYEQYF
TRBV7-9,-,TRBJ2-2,CASSSRRLTGTGELFF
TRBV27,TRBD1,TRBJ2-7,CASKSAGTETHEQYF
TRBV7-9,TRBD1,TRBJ1-2,CASSWTGMDYGYTF